A single sample is the source of the 17 T cell receptor beta chains below, sequenced in a study of T cell responses to AZD1222 COVID-19 vaccine. The assay was immunoSEQ multiplex PCR, and TCRdb's table has in-frame clones only and misses some. The sample gives about 110,000 clones, around 82% of which show up once; roughly 5% is in the top ten. Sequencing was performed on peripheral blood, taken on day 0 of AZD1222 vaccination. The receptors derive from an adult in good health.

Only one count was recorded for this clone. J is TRBJ2-1 and V is TRBV2, with TRBD1 as a possible D gene (6 bases). The CDR3 has 15 residues. CDR1 is SNHLY, CDR2 FYNNEI, per germline. The V and J ends lost 5 bases and 6 bases respectively, with 17 bases between them. CDR3 loop: CASSSPRGGVNEQFF. For the CDR3, the DNA is TGTGCCAGCAGTTCCCCCAGGGGTGGTGTCAATGAGCAGTTCTTC.

The V call is TRBV9, the J call TRBJ2-1, with no clear D. The CDR3 is 14 residues long. With 5 bases removed from V and 3 bases from J, the gap between germline ends came to 12 bases. Germline lookup yields CDR1 SGDLS and CDR2 YYNGEE. CDR3 sequence reads: CASSKYADYNEQFF. As DNA, the CDR3 is TGTGCCAGCAGTAAATACGCCGACTACAATGAGCAGTTCTTC.

This chain joins TRBV5-5 and TRBJ2-1; the D gene is possibly TRBD2 (5 bases). The CDR3 loop spans 15 amino acids. Germline values: CDR1 SGHKS, CDR2 YYEKEE (reference sequence). V lost 1 base, J lost 0 bases, and 8 bases lay in between. CDR3 in amino acids: CASSLFTSSYNEQFF. As DNA, the CDR3 is TGTGCCAGCAGCTTGTTTACTAGCTCCTACAATGAGCAGTTCTTC. The full variable domain, completed using reference TRBV5-5 and TRBJ2-1, is DAGVTQSPTHLIKTRGQQVTLRCSPISGHKSVSWYQQVLGQGPQFIFQYYEKEERGRGNFPDRFSARQFPNYSSELNVNALLLGDSALYLCASSLFTSSYNEQFFGPGTRLTVL.

The chain has TRBV19 and TRBJ1-5; TRBD1 matches 9 bases. This CDR3 has 15 residues. In germline, CDR1 is LNHDA, CDR2 SQIVND (reference sequence). V lost 5 bases to trimming and J lost 6 bases; unmatched junction nucleotides: 8. Here the CDR3 reads CASSARDRAPQPQHF. The CDR3 DNA is TGTGCCAGTAGTGCACGGGACAGGGCGCCTCAGCCCCAGCATTTT.

This clone is a singleton in its sample. The chain couples TRBV15 to TRBJ1-5; D gene unclear. Per germline, CDR1 LNHNV and CDR2 YYDKDF (reference sequence). The CDR3 has 14 residues. With 4 bases removed from V and 1 base from J, the gap between germline ends came to 8 bases. The CDR3 sequence is CATSTDGSNQPQHF. CDR3 DNA: TGTGCCACCAGCACCGACGGAAGCAATCAGCCCCAGCATTTT.

This sequence joins TRBV6-4 and TRBJ1-2; 8 nucleotides match TRBD1. Germline loops: CDR1 MRHNA, CDR2 SNTAGT. The CDR3 consists of 14 residues. The ends lost 0 bases at V and 8 bases at J; junction bases unmatched: 5. Written as DNA, the CDR3 is TGTGCCAGCAGTGACTCGCCCAGGGGGCAAGGCTACACCTTC. It yields the protein CASSDSPRGQGYTF.

The gene calls are TRBV7-9 and TRBJ1-1; D remains unclear. The germline V gene encodes CDR1 SEHNR and CDR2 FQNEAQ (reference sequence). V dropped 5 bases and J dropped 0 bases, with 19 bases sitting between them. There are 17 residues in the CDR3. CDR3 residues: CASSPALGRALNTEAFF. The CDR3 DNA sequence: TGTGCCAGCAGCCCGGCGCTGGGGAGGGCATTGAACACTGAAGCTTTCTTT. Variable domain in full (rest from reference TRBV7-9 and TRBJ1-1): DTGVSQNPRHKITKRGQNVTFRCDPISEHNRLYWYRQTLGQGPEFLTYFQNEAQLEKSRLLSDRFSAERPKGSFSTLEIQRTEQGDSAMYLCASSPALGRALNTEAFFGQGTRLTVV.

J is TRBJ2-7 and V is TRBV28, with 8 bases identical to TRBD1. In germline, CDR1 is MDHEN, CDR2 SYDVKM. This CDR3 region has 14 residues. V shed 5 bases, J shed 3 bases, and the junction held 6 bases outside the gene matches. The CDR3 DNA reads as TGTGCCAGCAGTCAGGGGGCGCAAATCTACGAGCAGTACTTC. It specifies CASSQGAQIYEQYF.

The chain uses TRBV7-2 and TRBJ1-2; TRBD1 agrees at 7 bases. The ends lost 1 base at V and 1 base at J; junction bases unmatched: 3. The CDR3 is 15 amino acids. CDR1 is SGHTA, CDR2 FQGNSA, per germline. The CDR3 reads CASSLVGTDNYGYTF. CDR3 DNA sequence: TGTGCCAGCAGCTTAGTAGGGACAGATAACTATGGCTACACCTTC.

The chain couples TRBV5-4 to TRBJ2-3, with a tentative D call TRBD2 (5 bases). The CDR3 runs to 15 residues. CDR1 SGHNT and CDR2 YYREEE come from the germline V gene (reference sequence). V lost 0 bases and J 0 bases, leaving 8 bases between the germline ends. In DNA form, the CDR3 reads TGTGCCAGCAGCTTGGGCCCTAGCAGCACAGATACGCAGTATTTT. Protein product: CASSLGPSSTDTQYF.

The V call is TRBV9, the J call TRBJ2-1; D gene ambiguous. This CDR3 has 16 amino acids. The ends were cut back, 0 bases at V and 6 bases at J, with 16 bases in the middle. Looked up from germline, CDR1 is SGDLS and CDR2 is YYNGEE. The CDR3 region is CASSVAPHAATNEQFF. The CDR3, as DNA: TGTGCCAGCAGCGTAGCTCCCCATGCTGCGACCAATGAGCAGTTCTTC.

J is TRBJ1-4 and V is TRBV19; TRBD1 agrees at 7 bases. With 3 bases clipped from V and 7 bases from J, the junction kept 5 bases outside the gene matches. Germline-derived CDR1 and CDR2 are LNHDA and SQIVND (reference sequence). This CDR3 is 14 amino acids long. CDR3: CASSMTGMGEKLFF. The CDR3 DNA is TGTGCCAGTAGTATGACAGGGATGGGTGAAAAACTGTTTTTT.

This clone was seen only a few times. This chain joins TRBV6-2 or TRBV6-3 and TRBJ1-1; D remains unclear. The CDR3 totals 13 residues. Germline V gene sequence: CDR1 MNHEY, CDR2 SVGEGT. V lost 5 bases to trimming and J lost 2 bases, with 9 bases between them. The CDR3: CASSPHINTEAFF. Here the CDR3 DNA reads TGTGCCAGCAGTCCACATATAAACACTGAAGCTTTCTTT.

The chain joins TRBV5-1 to TRBJ1-6, with D possibly being TRBD1 (6 bases). The CDR3 contains 17 residues. Looked up from germline, CDR1 is SGHRS and CDR2 is YFSETQ. The V and J ends lost 1 base and 5 bases respectively, with 16 bases between them. CDR3 sequence: CASSLSGAARNNSPLHF. The CDR3 nucleotides read TGCGCCAGCAGCTTGTCAGGGGCTGCGAGGAATAATTCACCCCTCCACTTT.

This clone was found once. The V gene is TRBV18, the J gene TRBJ1-1; 10 nucleotides line up with TRBD1. The germline V gene has CDR1 KGHSH and CDR2 LQKENI. The CDR3 runs to 15 residues. V dropped 3 bases and J dropped 4; count of bases not matched to a gene: 5. For the CDR3, the DNA is TGTGCCAGCTCACCCCGACAGGGGGCGAGCACTGAAGCTTTCTTT. The encoded protein is CASSPRQGASTEAFF.

The chain recombines TRBV28 with TRBJ2-3, with 13 bases fitting TRBD2. V dropped 5 bases and J dropped 4; count of bases not matched to a gene: 9. The CDR3 loop spans 17 amino acids. Looked up from germline, CDR1 is MDHEN and CDR2 is SYDVKM. CDR3 protein: CASSIEGLAGDADTQYF. The CDR3 coding sequence is TGTGCCAGCAGTATAGAAGGACTAGCGGGAGATGCAGATACGCAGTATTTT.

The chain couples TRBV5-1 to TRBJ1-4; a weak D match, TRBD1 (6 bases). CDR1 is SGHRS and CDR2 is YFSETQ in the germline V gene. V was clipped by 1 base and J by 5 bases, with 9 bases between them. The CDR3 extends over 14 amino acids. This CDR3 is CASSLSQGNEKLFF. DNA for the CDR3: TGCGCCAGCAGCTTGAGTCAGGGGAATGAAAAACTGTTTTTT.